This TCR beta chain came from a study of T cell repertoires in cytomegalovirus infection (dated by TCRdb to between 2019 and 2020). About the full investigation: Peptide stimulations targeted recently identified HLA-C-restricted CMV epitopes, whose presentation resists viral immunomodulation, together with well-studied HLA-B-restricted epitopes. Because public TCR beta signatures pointed to carriage of CMV infection together with the matching HLA type, the HLA type of each donor mattered for the analysis. Here is what the overall study found, with its caveats: In both this cohort and an independent roughly 350-donor cohort, the cumulative frequency of public TCR beta family members distinguished carriers of CMV infection plus the relevant HLA type. The ex vivo response was dominated by HLA-C-restricted CMV-specific TCR beta clonotypes, and the single most frequent clonotype in two of eight donors was supplied by these HLA-C-restricted clonotypes.

Explained via the paper, the treatment or condition label denotes: in vitro stimulation with specific CMV peptide epitopes to enrich CMV-specific T cells. This clonotype was picked up a small number of times. The clone's antigen remains unknown. No per-base quality is available; no much larger clone lies one base away. The CDR3 goes from the cysteine to the phenylalanine over 20 residues. Only the CDR3 DNA is retained, 60 bases long and in frame from the first base. The germline V gene yields MGHRA for CDR1 and YSYEKL for CDR2. The germline ends are 29 bases apart after V is trimmed by 3 bases and J by 3 bases. The reads were generated on an Illumina HiSeq 1500. The public reads were reprocessed in TCRdb via fastp at Q25 and MiXCR, keeping in-frame beta chains. Records with the same CDR3 protein are collapsed into one entry carrying the most frequent genes and DNA. The sample table lists under 850,000 distinct CDR3 sequences, around a third of them with a count of one. The ten largest clonotypes hold roughly 18% of the sample.

The sequence is built from TRBV4-1 and TRBJ1-1; TRBD1 is perhaps the D gene, given 6 matching bases. This clonotype was sampled from a human donor in good health (CMV status not recorded). Some clones in this sample may be carry-over from other donors' samples. Sequencing was performed on cultured PBMCs, taken from culture after CMV antigen stimulation. DNA sequence: TGCGCCAGCAGCCAGATGCGAGGATGGTCTATGCGGGGGGCCGACACTGAAGCTTTCTTT. This is translated as CASSQMRGWSMRGADTEAFF.